Below are 2 T cell receptor beta chains sequenced from a single sample in a study of regulatory T cells in long-lasting Graves disease. Time point meaning: persistent/refractory GD, antithyroid drugs over 5 years with positive TRAb. From PBMCs, RNA was extracted and then used to make the TCR library. Relying on iRepertoire HTBI primers and Arm-PCR of CDR3 regions, the team built TCR beta libraries. TCRdb re-called the multiplex PCR reads with MiXCR, one entry per CDR3 protein. The top ten clones hold about an eighth of a sample with about 460,000 distinct CDR3 sequences, approximately 22% of them seen once. This specimen was peripheral blood mononuclear cells (PBMCs), taken when the disease was refractory, from a patient treated with antithyroid drugs. The receptors shown here come from a female donor with Graves disease.

This clonotype came up many times. The rearrangement joins TRBV12-3 or TRBV12-4 to TRBJ1-5; D is uncertain. The CDR3 covers 14 residues. V was cut by 2 bases and J by 6 bases, with 11 bases left in between. Here the CDR3 reads CASSLSGIRQPQHF. CDR3 in DNA: TGTGCCAGCAGTTTAAGTGGCATCCGTCAGCCCCAGCATTTT.

As concerns this clonotype: One end of the junction varies from germline; a read error may be responsible. The chain employs TRBV29-1 and TRBJ2-7; D remains ambiguous. CDR3 length: 14 amino acids. Germline CDR1 is SQVTM and CDR2 is ANQGSEA. CDR3 DNA: TGCGGCGTTGGAGAGACGCCACCTCCCTACGAGCAGTACTTC. It translates to CGVGETPPPYEQYF.